This T cell receptor (beta chain) was obtained from a study of blood T cell repertoires in COVID-19. On the study more broadly: Donors in the United States, Italy and Spain gave samples during acute or convalescent COVID-19. T cells, B-cell-depleted T cells, or PBMCs supplied cDNA or gDNA.

The V gene end was trimmed by 4 bases and the J gene end by 6 bases; junction bases not matched to a gene: 5. Germline assignment: CDR1 SGDLS and CDR2 YYNGEE. CDR3 length equals 15 residues. Authors' data handling: Amplifying reference gene primers gave estimates of nucleated cell counts. Sequenced by immunoSEQ multiplex PCR; TCRdb stores in-frame clones only, minus some. V and J calls and clone size are copied from that table; D and trimming were computed from the DNA. The sample shows some 200,000 clones, 85% of them seen only once. This receptor was identified in a woman between 65 and 79 years old with COVID-19, enrolled during active disease. The sample taken for sequencing was peripheral blood. The V call is TRBV9, the J call TRBJ2-3, with 13 nucleotides matching TRBD2. CDR3 sequence (DNA): TGTGCCAGCAGCAGTCGGACTAGCGGGAGTGATACGCAGTATTTT. Its translation is CASSSRTSGSDTQYF.